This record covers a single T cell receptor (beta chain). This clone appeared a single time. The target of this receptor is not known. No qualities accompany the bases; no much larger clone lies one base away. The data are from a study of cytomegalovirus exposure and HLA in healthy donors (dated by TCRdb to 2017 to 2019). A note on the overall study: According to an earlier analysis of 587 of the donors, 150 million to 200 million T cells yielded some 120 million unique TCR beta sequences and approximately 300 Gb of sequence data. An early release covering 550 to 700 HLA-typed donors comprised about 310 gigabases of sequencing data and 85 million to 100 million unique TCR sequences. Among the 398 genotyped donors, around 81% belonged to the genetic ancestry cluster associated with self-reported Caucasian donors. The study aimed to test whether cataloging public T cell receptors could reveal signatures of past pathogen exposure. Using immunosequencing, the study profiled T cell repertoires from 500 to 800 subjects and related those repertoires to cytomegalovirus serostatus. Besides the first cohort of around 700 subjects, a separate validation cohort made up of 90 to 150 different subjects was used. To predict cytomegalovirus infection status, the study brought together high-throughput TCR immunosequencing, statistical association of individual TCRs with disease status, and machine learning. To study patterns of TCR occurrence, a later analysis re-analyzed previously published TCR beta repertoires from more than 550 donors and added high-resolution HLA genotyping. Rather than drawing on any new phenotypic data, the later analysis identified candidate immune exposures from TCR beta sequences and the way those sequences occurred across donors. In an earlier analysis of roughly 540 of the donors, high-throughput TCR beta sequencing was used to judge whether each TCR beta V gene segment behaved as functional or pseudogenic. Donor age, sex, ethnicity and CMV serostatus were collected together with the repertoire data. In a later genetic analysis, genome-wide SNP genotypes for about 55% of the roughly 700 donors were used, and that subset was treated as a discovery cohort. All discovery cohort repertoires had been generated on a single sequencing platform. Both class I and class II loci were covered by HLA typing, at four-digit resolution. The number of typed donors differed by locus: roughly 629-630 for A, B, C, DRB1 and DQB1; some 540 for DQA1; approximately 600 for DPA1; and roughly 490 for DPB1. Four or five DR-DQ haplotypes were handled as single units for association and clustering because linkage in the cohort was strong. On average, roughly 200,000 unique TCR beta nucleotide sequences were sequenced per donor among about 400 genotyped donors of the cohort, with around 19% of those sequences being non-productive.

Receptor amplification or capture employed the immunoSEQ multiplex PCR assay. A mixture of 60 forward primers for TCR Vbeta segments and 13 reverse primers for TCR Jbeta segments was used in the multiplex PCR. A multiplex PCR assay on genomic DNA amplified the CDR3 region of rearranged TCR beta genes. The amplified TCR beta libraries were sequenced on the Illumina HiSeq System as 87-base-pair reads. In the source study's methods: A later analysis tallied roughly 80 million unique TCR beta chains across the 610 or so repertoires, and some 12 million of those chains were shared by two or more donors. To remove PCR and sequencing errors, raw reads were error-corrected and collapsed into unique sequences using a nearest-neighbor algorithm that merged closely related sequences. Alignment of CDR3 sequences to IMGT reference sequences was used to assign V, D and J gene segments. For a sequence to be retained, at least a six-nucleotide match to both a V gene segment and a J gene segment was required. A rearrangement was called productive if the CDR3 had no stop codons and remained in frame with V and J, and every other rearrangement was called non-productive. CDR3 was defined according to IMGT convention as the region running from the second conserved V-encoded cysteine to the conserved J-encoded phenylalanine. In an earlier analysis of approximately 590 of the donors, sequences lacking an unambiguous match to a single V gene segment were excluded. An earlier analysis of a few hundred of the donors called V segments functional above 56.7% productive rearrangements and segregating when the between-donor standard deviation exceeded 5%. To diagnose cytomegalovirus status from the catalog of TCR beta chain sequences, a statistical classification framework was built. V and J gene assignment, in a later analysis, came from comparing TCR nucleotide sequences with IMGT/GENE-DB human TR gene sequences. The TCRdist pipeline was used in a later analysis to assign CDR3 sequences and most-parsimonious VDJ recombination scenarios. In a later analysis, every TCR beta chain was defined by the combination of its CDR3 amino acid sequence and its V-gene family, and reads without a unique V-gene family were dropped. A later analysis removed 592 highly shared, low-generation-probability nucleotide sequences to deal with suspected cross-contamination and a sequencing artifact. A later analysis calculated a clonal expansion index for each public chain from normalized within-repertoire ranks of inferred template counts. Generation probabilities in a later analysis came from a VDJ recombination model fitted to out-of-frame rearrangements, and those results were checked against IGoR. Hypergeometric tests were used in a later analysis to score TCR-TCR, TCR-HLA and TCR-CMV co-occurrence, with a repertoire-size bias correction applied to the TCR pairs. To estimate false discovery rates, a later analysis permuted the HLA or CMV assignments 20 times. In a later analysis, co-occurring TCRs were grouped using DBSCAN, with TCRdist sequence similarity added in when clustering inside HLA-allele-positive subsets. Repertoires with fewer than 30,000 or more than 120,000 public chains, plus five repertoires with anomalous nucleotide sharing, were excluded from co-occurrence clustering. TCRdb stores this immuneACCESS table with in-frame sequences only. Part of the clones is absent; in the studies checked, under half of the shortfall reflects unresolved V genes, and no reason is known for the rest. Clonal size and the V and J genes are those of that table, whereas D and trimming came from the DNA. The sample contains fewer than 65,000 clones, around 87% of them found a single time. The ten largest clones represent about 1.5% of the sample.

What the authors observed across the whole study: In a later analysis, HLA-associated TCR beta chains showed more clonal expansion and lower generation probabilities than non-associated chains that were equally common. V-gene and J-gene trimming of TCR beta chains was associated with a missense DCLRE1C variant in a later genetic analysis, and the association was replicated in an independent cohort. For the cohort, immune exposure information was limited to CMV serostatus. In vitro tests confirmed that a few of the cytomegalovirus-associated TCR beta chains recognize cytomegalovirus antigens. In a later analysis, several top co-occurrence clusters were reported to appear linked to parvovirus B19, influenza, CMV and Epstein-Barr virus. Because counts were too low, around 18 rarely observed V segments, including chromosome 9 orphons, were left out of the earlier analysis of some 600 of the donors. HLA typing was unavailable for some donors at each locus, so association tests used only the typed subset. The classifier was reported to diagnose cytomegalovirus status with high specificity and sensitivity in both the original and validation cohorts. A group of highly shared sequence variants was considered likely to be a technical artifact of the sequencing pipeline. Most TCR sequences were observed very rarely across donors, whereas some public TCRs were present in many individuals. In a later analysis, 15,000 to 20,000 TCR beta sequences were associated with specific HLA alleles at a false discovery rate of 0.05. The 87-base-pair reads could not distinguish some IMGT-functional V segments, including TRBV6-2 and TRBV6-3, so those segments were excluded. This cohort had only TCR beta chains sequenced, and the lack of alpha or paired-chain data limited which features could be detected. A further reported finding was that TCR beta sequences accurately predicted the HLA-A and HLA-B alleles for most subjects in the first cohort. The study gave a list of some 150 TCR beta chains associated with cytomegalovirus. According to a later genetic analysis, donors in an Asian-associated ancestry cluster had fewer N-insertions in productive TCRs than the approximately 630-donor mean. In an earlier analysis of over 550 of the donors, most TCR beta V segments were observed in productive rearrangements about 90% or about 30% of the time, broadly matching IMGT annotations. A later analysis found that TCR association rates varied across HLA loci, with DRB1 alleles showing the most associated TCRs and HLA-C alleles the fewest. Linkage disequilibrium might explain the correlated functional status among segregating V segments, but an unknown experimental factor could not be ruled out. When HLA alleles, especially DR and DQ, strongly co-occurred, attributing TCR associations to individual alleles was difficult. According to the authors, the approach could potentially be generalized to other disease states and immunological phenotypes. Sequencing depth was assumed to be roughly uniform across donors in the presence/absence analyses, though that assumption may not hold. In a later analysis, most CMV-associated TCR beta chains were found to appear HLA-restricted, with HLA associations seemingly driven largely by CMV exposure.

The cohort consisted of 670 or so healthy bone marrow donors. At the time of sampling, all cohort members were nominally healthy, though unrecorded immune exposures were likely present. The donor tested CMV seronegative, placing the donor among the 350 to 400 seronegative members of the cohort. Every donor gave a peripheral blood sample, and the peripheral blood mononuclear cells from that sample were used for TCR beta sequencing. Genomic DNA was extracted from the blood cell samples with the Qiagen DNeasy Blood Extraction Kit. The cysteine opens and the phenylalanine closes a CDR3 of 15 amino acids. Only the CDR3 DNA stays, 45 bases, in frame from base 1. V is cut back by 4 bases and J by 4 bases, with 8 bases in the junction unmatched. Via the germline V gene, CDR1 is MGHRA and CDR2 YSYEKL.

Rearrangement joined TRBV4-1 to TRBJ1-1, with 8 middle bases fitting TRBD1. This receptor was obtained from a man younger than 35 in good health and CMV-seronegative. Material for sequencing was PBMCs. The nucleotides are TGCGCCAGCAGCCCATTGGGACAGGTCAGCACTGAAGCTTTCTTT. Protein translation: CASSPLGQVSTEAFF.